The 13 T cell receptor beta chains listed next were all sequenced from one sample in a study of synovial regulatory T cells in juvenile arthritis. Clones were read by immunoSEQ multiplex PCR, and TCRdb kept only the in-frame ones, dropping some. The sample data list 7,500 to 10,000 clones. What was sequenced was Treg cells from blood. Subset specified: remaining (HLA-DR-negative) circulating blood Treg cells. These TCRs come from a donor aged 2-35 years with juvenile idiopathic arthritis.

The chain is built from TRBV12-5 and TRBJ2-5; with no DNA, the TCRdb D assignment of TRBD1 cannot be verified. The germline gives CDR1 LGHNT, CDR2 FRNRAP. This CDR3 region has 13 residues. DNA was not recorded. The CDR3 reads CASGLYSRETQYF.

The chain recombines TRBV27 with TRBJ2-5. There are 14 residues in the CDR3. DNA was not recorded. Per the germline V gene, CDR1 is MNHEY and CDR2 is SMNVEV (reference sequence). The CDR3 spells CASSLGRQGETQYF.

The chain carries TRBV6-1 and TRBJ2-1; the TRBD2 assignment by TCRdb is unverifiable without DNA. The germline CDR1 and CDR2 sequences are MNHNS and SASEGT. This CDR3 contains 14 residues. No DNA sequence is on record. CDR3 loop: CATASGSAYNEQFF.

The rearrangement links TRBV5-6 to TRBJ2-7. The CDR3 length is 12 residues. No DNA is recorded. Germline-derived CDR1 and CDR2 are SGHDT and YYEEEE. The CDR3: CASSFGSDEQYF.

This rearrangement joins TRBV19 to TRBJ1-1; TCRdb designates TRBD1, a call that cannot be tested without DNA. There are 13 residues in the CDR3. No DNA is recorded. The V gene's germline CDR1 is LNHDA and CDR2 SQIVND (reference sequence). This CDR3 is CASTPRVGTEAFF.

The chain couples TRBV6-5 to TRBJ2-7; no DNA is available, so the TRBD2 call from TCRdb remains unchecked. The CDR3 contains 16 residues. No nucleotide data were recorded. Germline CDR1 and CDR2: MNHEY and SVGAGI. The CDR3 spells CASSSATRLAEYEQYF.

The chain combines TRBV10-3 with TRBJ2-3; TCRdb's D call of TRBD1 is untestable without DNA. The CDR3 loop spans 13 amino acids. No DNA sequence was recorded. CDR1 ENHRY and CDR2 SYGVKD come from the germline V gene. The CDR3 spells CAYTDRDGDTQYF.

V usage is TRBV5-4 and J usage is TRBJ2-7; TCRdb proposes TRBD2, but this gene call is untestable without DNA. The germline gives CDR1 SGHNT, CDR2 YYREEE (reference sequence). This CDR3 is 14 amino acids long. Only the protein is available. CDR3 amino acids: CASSVPGELGEQYF. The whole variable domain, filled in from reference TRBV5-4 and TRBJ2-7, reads ETGVTQSPTHLIKTRGQQVTLRCSSQSGHNTVSWYQQALGQGPQFIFQYYREEENGRGNFPPRFSGLQFPNYSSELNVNALELDDSALYLCASSVPGELGEQYFGPGTRLTVT.

The CDR3 sequence is CASSFHRVAKNIQYF. The genes are TRBV7-9 and TRBJ2-4; the TCRdb D gene call, TRBD1, has no DNA to confirm it. Germline CDR1 SEHNR, CDR2 FQNEAQ (reference sequence). The CDR3 has 15 residues. The entry carries no DNA sequence.

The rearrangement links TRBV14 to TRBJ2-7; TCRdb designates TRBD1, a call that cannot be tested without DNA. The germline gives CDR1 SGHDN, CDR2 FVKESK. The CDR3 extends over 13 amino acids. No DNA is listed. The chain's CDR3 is CASRLQGTYEQYF.

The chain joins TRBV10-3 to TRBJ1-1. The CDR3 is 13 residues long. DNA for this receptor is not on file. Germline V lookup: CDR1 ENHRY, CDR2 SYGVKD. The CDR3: CAISGRMNTEAFF.

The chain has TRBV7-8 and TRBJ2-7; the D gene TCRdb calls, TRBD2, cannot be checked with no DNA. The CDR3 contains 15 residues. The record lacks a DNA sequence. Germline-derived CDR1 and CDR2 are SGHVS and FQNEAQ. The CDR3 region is CASSLRTVSAYEQYF.

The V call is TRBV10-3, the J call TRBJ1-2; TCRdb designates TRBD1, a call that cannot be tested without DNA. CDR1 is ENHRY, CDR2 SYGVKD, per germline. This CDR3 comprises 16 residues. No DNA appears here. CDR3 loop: CAISSGTGSYNYGYTF.